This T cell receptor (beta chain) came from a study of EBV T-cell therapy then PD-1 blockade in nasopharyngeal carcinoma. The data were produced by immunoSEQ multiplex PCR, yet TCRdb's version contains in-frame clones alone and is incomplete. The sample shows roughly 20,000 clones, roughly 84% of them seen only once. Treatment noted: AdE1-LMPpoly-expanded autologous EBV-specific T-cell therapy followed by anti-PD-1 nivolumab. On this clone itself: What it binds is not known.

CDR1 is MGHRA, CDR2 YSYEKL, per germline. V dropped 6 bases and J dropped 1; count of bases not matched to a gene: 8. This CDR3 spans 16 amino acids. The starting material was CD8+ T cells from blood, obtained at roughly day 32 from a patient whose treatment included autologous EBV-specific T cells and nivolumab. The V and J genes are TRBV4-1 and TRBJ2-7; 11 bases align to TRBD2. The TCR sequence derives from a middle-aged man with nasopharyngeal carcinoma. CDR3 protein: CASRPVGLAGSYEQYF. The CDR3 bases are TGCGCCAGCAGACCAGTCGGACTAGCGGGTTCCTACGAGCAGTACTTC.